Sequencing of this T cell receptor beta chain was carried out in a study of blood T cell repertoires in COVID-19. TCRdb's table, derived via immunoSEQ multiplex PCR, lists solely in-frame clones and lacks some. This sample has some 700,000 clones, with about 90% found just once. Germline values: CDR1 SGHAT, CDR2 FQNNGV. The CDR3 loop spans 17 amino acids. Trimming stripped 5 bases from V and 0 bases from J, with 17 bases between. The sequenced sample was peripheral blood. The TCR comes from a woman aged 18-30 years with acute or convalescent COVID-19. This rearrangement joins TRBV11-2 to TRBJ2-1; a possible D gene is TRBD2 (7 bases). CDR3 in amino acids: CASSPLGGGDSYNEQFF. CDR3 bases: TGTGCCAGCAGCCCTCTGGGAGGGGGGGACTCCTACAATGAGCAGTTCTTC.